These 16 T cell receptor beta chains originate from one sample sequenced in a study of T cell repertoires in cytomegalovirus infection. A single record per CDR3 protein comes from TCRdb applying MiXCR to the reads. The sample consists of 200,000 to 300,000 distinct CDR3 sequences, around 6.6% of them appearing once. The sample comprised PBMCs. These receptors all come from a human donor in good health (CMV status not recorded). Some clones in this sample may be carry-over from other donors' samples.

The sample holds many counts of this clonotype. The gene calls are TRBV18 and TRBJ1-2, with D possibly matching TRBD1 (6 bases). Trimming took 2 bases from V and 1 from J, leaving 8 bases between them. This CDR3 has 14 residues. Germline values: CDR1 KGHSH, CDR2 LQKENI. DNA for the CDR3: TGTGCCAGCTCACCAAGGACAGATAACTATGGCTACACCTTC. Translating gives CASSPRTDNYGYTF.

This clonotype occurred many times. V usage is TRBV20-1 and J usage is TRBJ2-3; 8 positions agree with TRBD1. Per the germline V gene, CDR1 is DFQATT and CDR2 is SNEGSKA (reference sequence). The CDR3 spans 15 residues. V lost 1 base, J lost 3 bases, and 6 bases stayed unmatched. The CDR3 loop reads CSARVARGLTDTQYF. For the CDR3, the DNA is TGCAGTGCTAGAGTAGCCAGGGGGCTGACAGATACGCAGTATTTT.

This clonotype was observed many times. The rearrangement joins TRBV5-4 to TRBJ2-7; D call uncertain. Per germline, CDR1 SGHNT and CDR2 YYREEE (reference sequence). The CDR3 is made up of 12 amino acids. Deletions cut 0 bases from V and 7 bases from J, with 8 bases between. The CDR3 bases are TGTGCCAGCAGCTTGGATACGAGGGAGCAGTACTTC. It specifies CASSLDTREQYF. Supplemented by reference TRBV5-4 and TRBJ2-7, the full variable domain reads ETGVTQSPTHLIKTRGQQVTLRCSSQSGHNTVSWYQQALGQGPQFIFQYYREEENGRGNFPPRFSGLQFPNYSSELNVNALELDDSALYLCASSLDTREQYFGPGTRLTVT.

This clonotype was recorded at least ten times. The chain is built from TRBV6-1 and TRBJ2-5; 8 nucleotides line up with TRBD2. This CDR3 is 15 amino acids long. The germline CDR1 and CDR2 sequences are MNHNS and SASEGT. J was trimmed by 4 bases and V by 10 bases; bases with no gene match: 14. CDR3 in DNA: TGTGCCACCTCTTTCCCTAAACGGGGGGGAGAGACCCAGTACTTC. It is translated as CATSFPKRGGETQYF.

This clonotype was detected many times. The V and J genes are TRBV7-2 and TRBJ1-2; the D gene is possibly TRBD1 (6 bases). The CDR3 has 15 amino acids. Per germline, CDR1 SGHTA and CDR2 FQGNSA. V was shortened by 7 bases and J by 1 base, with 16 bases between the two germline ends. This CDR3 reads CASIPDRVLNYGYTF. The CDR3 DNA sequence: TGTGCCAGCATTCCGGACAGAGTTCTTAACTATGGCTACACCTTC.

This clonotype was seen only a few times. The gene calls are TRBV12-3 or TRBV12-4 and TRBJ1-6, with D perhaps TRBD1 (5 bases). The CDR3 is made up of 15 amino acids. The ends were cut back, 3 bases at V and 9 bases at J, with 15 bases in the middle. CDR3 amino acids: CASSLGGLGGSPLHF. CDR3 nucleotides: TGTGCCAGCAGTTTGGGTGGCCTCGGGGGTTCACCCCTCCACTTT.

This chain links TRBV7-9 with TRBJ2-7; D is possibly TRBD1 or TRBD2 (5 bases each). The CDR3 extends over 17 amino acids. Germline V CDR1 and CDR2: SEHNR, FQNEAQ (reference sequence). Trimming took 0 bases from V and 5 from J, leaving 20 bases between them. The CDR3 DNA sequence: TGTGCCAGCAGCTTAGCTCGGGGCCTGAACTCCCTCCACGAGCAGTACTTC. Translating gives CASSLARGLNSLHEQYF.

This clonotype was observed many times. The chain is built from TRBV15 and TRBJ1-5; 9 bases are a match to TRBD1. The CDR3 spans 18 residues. J was trimmed by 1 base and V by 2 bases; bases with no gene match: 9. Germline CDR1 is LNHNV and CDR2 is YYDKDF (reference sequence). CDR3 region: CATSRSLLQGASNQPQHF. The DNA of the CDR3 is TGTGCCACCAGCAGATCCCTTCTACAGGGGGCGAGCAATCAGCCCCAGCATTTT.

Many counts were recorded for this clonotype. Compared with germline, one end of the junction differs, possibly owing to a read error. The chain uses TRBV6-6 and TRBJ1-5; D gene uncertain. The CDR3 extends over 12 amino acids. The germline CDR1 and CDR2 sequences are MNHNY and SVGAGI (reference sequence). In DNA, the CDR3 is TGTGCCAGCAGTTCGCTGAATCTGCCCCAGCATTTT. It translates to CASSSLNLPQHF.

This clonotype showed up many times. The chain employs TRBV27 and TRBJ1-2, with a possible D match to TRBD1 (5 bases). The CDR3 runs to 14 residues. Trimming left V 5 bases short and J 8 bases short, with 18 bases between. The germline CDR1 and CDR2 sequences are MNHEY and SMNVEV (reference sequence). CDR3 DNA sequence: TGTGCCAGCAGTCCTCGGACGGTCCGGGGCGGCTACACCTTC. Its translation: CASSPRTVRGGYTF.

Of note for this clonotype: This likely comes from a read error, as the CDR3 has no conserved phenylalanine or tryptophan at its end. The V gene is TRBV7-2, the J gene TRBJ2-5; no definite D call. The CDR3 extends over 13 amino acids. Germline CDR1 reads SGHTA; CDR2 reads FQGNSA. V shed 7 bases and J shed 5 bases, with 14 bases lying between them. CDR3 DNA sequence: TGTGCCAGCATCTTGTCCTTCGAGGAGACCCAGTACTAC. Its protein is CASILSFEETQYY.

In its sample, this clonotype was seen many times. The chain has TRBV9 and TRBJ2-6; TRBD2 is a possible D gene (5 bases). V lost 4 bases to trimming and J lost 2 bases, with 10 bases between them. CDR1 and CDR2 (germline): SGDLS, YYNGEE. The CDR3 runs to 15 residues. The CDR3 DNA follows: TGTGCCAGCAGCACACTAGGGACTGGGGCCAACGTCCTGACTTTC. Protein: CASSTLGTGANVLTF.

This clonotype was picked up many times. The chain combines TRBV7-7 with TRBJ2-1; the match to TRBD2 covers 15 bases. Germline V CDR1 and CDR2: SSHAT, FNYEAQ (reference sequence). V lost 5 bases to trimming and J lost 8 bases; unmatched junction nucleotides: 10. CDR3 length: 17 amino acids. CDR3 nucleotide sequence: TGTGCCAGCAGCCCGGGACTAGCGGGGGGCATCTTTGATGAGCAGTTCTTC. Translating gives CASSPGLAGGIFDEQFF.

This clonotype was found many times. CDR3 sequence: CSVQTRGHRNGTGELFF. CDR3 coding DNA: TGCAGCGTTCAGACCCGCGGACATAGGAATGGCACCGGGGAGCTGTTTTTT. The V gene is TRBV29-1, the J gene TRBJ2-2; tentatively, D is TRBD1 (5 bases). The CDR3 is made up of 17 amino acids. With 5 bases removed from V and 4 bases from J, the gap between germline ends came to 23 bases. Germline values: CDR1 SQVTM, CDR2 ANQGSEA.

This clonotype was seen ten or more times. This chain connects TRBV7-2 to TRBJ2-7; D might be TRBD1 (7 bases). The germline gives CDR1 SGHTA, CDR2 FQGNSA. The CDR3 runs to 14 residues. Trimming stripped 2 bases from V and 3 bases from J, with 11 bases between. The CDR3 reads CASSLRQGGYEQYF. The CDR3 DNA sequence: TGTGCCAGCAGCTTACGACAGGGAGGCTACGAGCAGTACTTC.

Only a few counts were recorded for this clonotype. The chain recombines TRBV28 with TRBJ2-7; unclear D gene. V was shortened by 2 bases and J by 4 bases, with 6 bases between the two germline ends. Germline-derived CDR1 and CDR2 are MDHEN and SYDVKM. The CDR3 is 12 amino acids. CDR3 sequence: CASSLTRYEQYF. The CDR3 coding sequence is TGTGCCAGCAGTTTAACCAGGTACGAGCAGTACTTC. The full variable domain, in which reference TRBV28 and TRBJ2-7 provide the parts outside the CDR3, is DVKVTQSSRYLVKRTGEKVFLECVQDMDHENMFWYRQDPGLGLRLIYFSYDVKMKEKGDIPEGYSVSREKKERFSLILESASTNQTSMYLCASSLTRYEQYFGPGTRLTVT.